This is a list of T cell receptor beta chains from one sample in a study of CXCR3-negative and CXCR3-positive naive CD8 T cells. TCRdb reworked the 5' RACE reads into one entry per CDR3 protein, no DNA. The specimen's table records about 90,000 distinct CDR3 sequences. The source material was naive CXCR3+ CD8+ T cells from blood. These receptors were taken from a human donor in good health. Some clones in this sample may be carry-over from other donors' samples. Both conserved end residues are part of each CDR3.

TRBV28	TRBJ2-2	CASTPGVFAGELFF
TRBV15	TRBJ2-2	CATKVKGAPGELFF
TRBV20-1	TRBJ2-1	CSARAEPESWEQFF
TRBV13	TRBJ2-3	CASSGGLISLTDTQYF
TRBV20-1	TRBJ1-2	CSAPHGDSYYGYTF
TRBV28	TRBJ1-5	CASSLYRTGLNQPQHF
TRBV19	TRBJ2-1	CASSVLADSYNEQFF
TRBV20-1	TRBJ2-1	CSAAGLYNEQFF
TRBV3-1	TRBJ2-7	CASSQDGVGYGQYF
TRBV2	TRBJ2-3	CASSERPRTDTQYF
TRBV7-3	TRBJ1-1	CASSLTPENTEAFF
TRBV4-3	TRBJ2-7	CASSSRDRGPYEQYF
TRBV29-1	TRBJ1-2	CSVETTGAAYGYTF
TRBV11-2	TRBJ2-2	CASSLVNTGELFF
TRBV7-6	TRBJ2-7	CASSLEVSPQEQYF
TRBV27	TRBJ2-1	CASTRSGRGDNEQFF
TRBV2	TRBJ2-5	CASSEGLASQETQYF
TRBV2	TRBJ2-7	CATDVGVGAYEQYF
TRBV4-1	TRBJ2-1	CASSLALIGGRANNEQFF
TRBV12-3/TRBV12-4	TRBJ1-1	CASSFDPYEAFF
TRBV5-1	TRBJ2-7	CASSSLAGESYEQYF
TRBV27	TRBJ1-1	CASSLSSGLLEKAFF
TRBV15	TRBJ2-1	CATSRADTTYNEQFF
TRBV9	TRBJ2-5	CASSVWGTGQETQYF
TRBV4-3	TRBJ2-7	CASSQARTDPTRQYF
TRBV28	TRBJ2-3	CASSSRDYDTQYF
TRBV15	TRBJ2-5	CAAGPSYQETQYF
TRBV2	TRBJ1-1	CASTQRQANTEAFF
TRBV4-1	TRBJ2-1	CASSQVGLAGNNEQFF
TRBV19	TRBJ2-1	CASSYSGIPNEQFF
TRBV20-1	TRBJ2-1	CSALLDSYNEQFF
TRBV21-1	TRBJ2-5	CASSGQGQETQYF
TRBV28	TRBJ2-5	CASGGGSVEETQYF
TRBV28	TRBJ1-1	CASSLQISAGVPEAFF
TRBV20-1	TRBJ1-2	CSAEAAYYGYTF
TRBV29-1	TRBJ2-1	CSVEEGDRVGYNEQFF
TRBV28	TRBJ2-7	CASSAVWRHGYEQYF
TRBV27	TRBJ2-2	CASSLLAGELFF
TRBV7-6	TRBJ2-7	CASSQGQGQDEQYF
TRBV15	TRBJ2-7	CATSRVASSYEQYF
TRBV29-1	TRBJ2-2	CSVGSGVGTGELFF